This TCR beta chain is drawn from a study of early T cells in non-severe SARS-CoV-2 infection. About the research overall: Bulk RNA from unsorted whole blood was sequenced; chains were unpaired. Study observations and caveats: Matches to VDJdb favored anti-spike CD8 responses and missed private and CD4 specificities.

The ends were cut back, 2 bases at V and 0 bases at J, with 2 bases in the middle. This CDR3 spans 14 amino acids. Germline V gives CDR1 MDHEN, CDR2 SYDVKM. The table lists this clonotype with many counts. The target antigen is unknown. Unique molecular identifiers tagged individual cDNA molecules. TCRdb fed the 5' RACE reads into MiXCR, producing one record per CDR3 protein. The repertoire includes tens of thousands of distinct CDR3 sequences, more than 9% of them detected once, and roughly 10% sits in the top ten. The J gene is TRBJ2-6, the V gene TRBV28; D gene unclear. This TCR derives from an adult who was a healthcare worker with PCR-confirmed SARS-CoV-2 infection or an uninfected control (not recorded which). The sample was whole blood. The CDR3 coding sequence is TGTGCCAGCAGTTTAAGCTCTGGGGCCAACGTCCTGACTTTC. This gives the protein CASSLSSGANVLTF.